The 27 T cell receptor beta chains in this list originate from one sample, sequenced in a study of CD8 T cells in Susac syndrome. After extraction with the RNeasy kit, about 0.45 to 1 ug of the RNA was reverse transcribed using random hexamers. TCRdb called the immunoSEQ multiplex PCR reads again in MiXCR, with one record for every CDR3 protein. This sample carries about 250,000 distinct CDR3 sequences, around 95% of them seen once, and the ten largest clones take around 0.07%. The specimen was CD4+ T cells from PBMCs. Receptors originate from a human donor with multiple sclerosis.

This chain uses TRBV29-1 with TRBJ2-1; D is possibly TRBD1 (7 bases). There are 13 residues in the CDR3. The V end lost 2 bases, the J end lost 7 bases, and 12 bases lay between the germline ends. From germline, CDR1 is SQVTM and CDR2 ANQGSEA. CDR3 in DNA: TGCAGCGTTGAACCCGCAGGGGGGAATGAGCAGTTCTTC. Residues: CSVEPAGGNEQFF.

The chain links TRBV20-1 to TRBJ1-2; maybe TRBD1 (6 bases). Germline lookup yields CDR1 DFQATT and CDR2 SNEGSKA (reference sequence). V shed 5 bases and J shed 8 bases, with 24 bases lying between them. This CDR3 has 15 residues. The CDR3 sequence: CSARLPGQLISGYTF. CDR3 bases: TGCAGTGCTCGACTACCGGGACAATTGATTTCAGGCTACACCTTC.

This clonotype was seen a few times. The chain joins TRBV18 to TRBJ1-5; tentatively, D is TRBD1 (6 bases). The CDR3 contains 12 residues. Germline loops: CDR1 KGHSH, CDR2 LQKENI. V lost 5 bases to trimming and J lost 5 bases, with 7 bases between them. The CDR3, as DNA: TGTGCCAGCTCAGCAGGGGATCAGCCCCAGCATTTT. This encodes CASSAGDQPQHF.

The chain links TRBV15 to TRBJ2-2; D possibly corresponds to TRBD2 (7 bases). The CDR3 sequence is 17 residues long. The V and J ends lost 1 base and 3 bases respectively, with 15 bases between them. The germline V gene encodes CDR1 LNHNV and CDR2 YYDKDF (reference sequence). The CDR3 coding sequence is TGTGCCACCAGCAGAGTACCCAGGGGAGGGGACACCGGGGAGCTGTTTTTT. Its translation: CATSRVPRGGDTGELFF.

V is TRBV20-1 and J is TRBJ1-1, with D possibly matching TRBD1 (6 bases). Germline assignment: CDR1 DFQATT and CDR2 SNEGSKA (reference sequence). The CDR3 has 12 amino acids. Trimming removed 6 bases at V and 1 base at J, with 9 bases between. CDR3: CSAGTRNTEAFF. CDR3 nucleotides: TGCAGTGCAGGGACAAGGAACACTGAAGCTTTCTTT.

J is TRBJ1-6 and V is TRBV29-1; tentative D call: TRBD1 (5 bases). This CDR3 is built from 16 residues. The germline gives CDR1 SQVTM, CDR2 ANQGSEA. V shed 6 bases and J shed 10 bases, with 25 bases lying between them. Here the CDR3 reads CSVADSTSSWGSPLHF. The CDR3 DNA is TGCAGCGTAGCCGACAGTACGTCCTCCTGGGGATCACCCCTCCACTTT.

The chain combines TRBV9 with TRBJ2-3; D is possibly TRBD1 (6 bases). Per germline, CDR1 SGDLS and CDR2 YYNGEE. This CDR3 has 15 amino acids. V dropped 2 bases and J dropped 2 bases, with 12 bases sitting between them. CDR3 in amino acids: CASSVWTAHTDTQYF. In nucleotides, the CDR3 is TGTGCCAGCAGCGTTTGGACAGCTCACACAGATACGCAGTATTTT. Full variable domain (outside the CDR3, taken from reference TRBV9 and TRBJ2-3): DSGVTQTPKHLITATGQRVTLRCSPRSGDLSVYWYQQSLDQGLQFLIQYYNGEERAKGNILERFSAQQFPDLHSELNLSSLELGDSALYFCASSVWTAHTDTQYFGPGTRLTVL.

The chain employs TRBV30 and TRBJ1-2; D remains unclear. Germline V gives CDR1 GTSNPN, CDR2 SVGIG (reference sequence). The germline V and J ends were trimmed by 5 bases and 4 bases, with 8 bases remaining between them. This CDR3 has 11 amino acids. In DNA, the CDR3 is TGTGCCTGGGCCCGGATCTATGGCTACACCTTC. Protein product: CAWARIYGYTF.

The gene calls are TRBV5-4 and TRBJ2-2; 9 nucleotides align to TRBD1. This CDR3 has 16 amino acids. Germline assignment: CDR1 SGHNT and CDR2 YYREEE (reference sequence). After removal of 3 bases from V and 5 bases from J, the junction contained 8 bases not matched to a gene. CDR3 sequence (DNA): TGTGCCAGCAGCTCGACGGGACAGGGAAGGACCGGGGAGCTGTTTTTT. This gives the protein CASSSTGQGRTGELFF.

The chain carries TRBV6-1 and TRBJ1-2; unclear D gene. Germline V lookup: CDR1 MNHNS, CDR2 SASEGT. This CDR3 comprises 14 residues. V lost 6 bases and J 4 bases, leaving 15 bases between the germline ends. The CDR3 sequence is CASRRLTEVYGYTF. The CDR3 DNA follows: TGTGCCAGCAGGAGGTTAACAGAAGTCTATGGCTACACCTTC.

V and J are TRBV12-3 or TRBV12-4 and TRBJ1-2; D is uncertain. The CDR3 has 12 amino acids. Between the trimmed V and J ends, which lost 6 bases and 8 bases, there was a span of 13 bases. The CDR3, as DNA: TGTGCCAGCAGCTCGGGCCCCTCCGGCTACACCTTC. Translated, it gives CASSSGPSGYTF.

This chain's CDR3 is CASSLDKSTDTQYF. Written as DNA, the CDR3 is TGTGCCAGCAGTTTAGACAAAAGCACAGATACGCAGTATTTT. V usage is TRBV12-3 or TRBV12-4 and J usage is TRBJ2-3; no firm D call. The CDR3 contains 14 residues. V was shortened by 1 base and J by 0 bases, with 5 bases between the two germline ends.

The V and J genes are TRBV7-9 and TRBJ1-2; D is uncertain. There are 16 residues in the CDR3. The germline V gene has CDR1 SEHNR and CDR2 FQNEAQ (reference sequence). Deletions cut 5 bases from V and 1 base from J, with 17 bases between. CDR3 DNA: TGTGCCAGCAGCACGGCCGCACGTTCGTTTAACTATGGCTACACCTTC. Translation gives CASSTAARSFNYGYTF.

This clonotype was counted between two and nine times. The chain combines TRBV5-6 with TRBJ2-1, with D unclear. The V end was cut by 1 base, the J end by 6 bases, with 2 bases between. The germline V gene has CDR1 SGHDT and CDR2 YYEEEE. This CDR3 has 11 amino acids. The CDR3 sequence: CASSLSNEQFF. The CDR3 nucleotides read TGTGCCAGCAGCTTGAGCAATGAGCAGTTCTTC. The full variable domain, in which reference TRBV5-6 and TRBJ2-1 provide the parts outside the CDR3, is DAGVTQSPTHLIKTRGQQVTLRCSPKSGHDTVSWYQQALGQGPQFIFQYYEEEERQRGNFPDRFSGHQFPNYSSELNVNALLLGDSALYLCASSLSNEQFFGPGTRLTVL.

The chain recombines TRBV6-5 with TRBJ1-1; a weak D match, TRBD1 (6 bases). Trimming stripped 9 bases from V and 2 bases from J, with 19 bases between. Germline loops: CDR1 MNHEY, CDR2 SVGAGI. The CDR3 spans 15 residues. Written as DNA, the CDR3 is TGTGCCAGTGGGGGCAGGGTGTTCGGAAACACTGAAGCTTTCTTT. Its translation: CASGGRVFGNTEAFF.

The chain recombines TRBV6-1 with TRBJ1-2; the D is unclear. Looked up from germline, CDR1 is MNHNS and CDR2 is SASEGT. CDR3 length: 12 amino acids. V lost 8 bases and J lost 5, with 12 bases in between. Here the CDR3 reads CASGAGLYGYTF. The CDR3, as DNA: TGTGCCAGCGGCGCAGGCTTATATGGCTACACCTTC.

This chain connects TRBV19 to TRBJ1-6; D is perhaps TRBD1 (6 bases). Germline V gives CDR1 LNHDA, CDR2 SQIVND (reference sequence). The V end was cut by 6 bases, the J end by 10 bases, with 13 bases between. CDR3 size: 13 residues. For the CDR3, the DNA is TGTGCCAGTAGGAAGGACAGATTATCACCCCTCCACTTT. Its protein product is CASRKDRLSPLHF.

The chain uses TRBV6-2 or TRBV6-3 and TRBJ2-3; 8 bases are shared with TRBD2. The trim removed 2 bases at V and 2 bases at J, leaving 12 bases unmatched. Looked up from germline, CDR1 is MNHEY and CDR2 is SVGEGT. CDR3 length: 18 residues. The CDR3 DNA reads TGTGCCAGCAGTTACCTCGAGCGGGGGCCGATAGTCACAGATACGCAGTATTTT. Translating gives CASSYLERGPIVTDTQYF.

This chain joins TRBV12-3 or TRBV12-4 and TRBJ2-3, with no clear D. The CDR3 covers 15 residues. The germline V and J ends were trimmed by 3 bases and 4 bases, with 14 bases remaining between them. The CDR3 DNA reads as TGTGCCAGCAGTTTTTTAGGCCAACCCGCAGATACGCAGTATTTT. Translated: CASSFLGQPADTQYF.

The J gene is TRBJ2-1, the V gene TRBV2; 16 nucleotides agree with TRBD2. This CDR3 has 15 residues. Germline values: CDR1 SNHLY, CDR2 FYNNEI. The V segment lost 4 bases and the J segment 8 bases; nucleotides outside the gene matches: 2. CDR3 coding DNA: TGTGCCAGCAGTGCAGGGACTAGCGGGAGGGATGAGCAGTTCTTC. Translated: CASSAGTSGRDEQFF.

This rearrangement joins TRBV2 to TRBJ2-2; D is unresolved. Germline V gives CDR1 SNHLY, CDR2 FYNNEI. The CDR3 has 14 amino acids. The V and J ends lost 2 bases and 4 bases respectively, with 8 bases between them. The DNA for the CDR3 is TGTGCCAGCAGTGAACAGCTTCCCACCGGGGAGCTGTTTTTT. Amino acids: CASSEQLPTGELFF.

The chain carries TRBV20-1 and TRBJ1-3; no definite D call. With 0 bases removed from V and 6 bases from J, the gap between germline ends came to 6 bases. CDR1 is DFQATT, CDR2 SNEGSKA, per germline (reference sequence). This CDR3 region has 12 residues. The CDR3 DNA follows: TGCAGTGCTAGAGATATTGCAAACACCATATATTTT. Residues: CSARDIANTIYF.

The chain couples TRBV13 to TRBJ2-7, with 7 bases fitting TRBD2. The V gene's germline CDR1 is PRHDT and CDR2 FYEKMQ (reference sequence). The ends lost 4 bases at V and 6 bases at J; junction bases unmatched: 3. The CDR3 runs to 12 residues. CDR3 DNA: TGTGCCAGCAGCTCACCGGGGGGCGAGCAGTACGTC. Protein: CASSSPGGEQYV.

This chain uses TRBV7-2 with TRBJ2-6; no reliable D call. Germline V gives CDR1 SGHTA, CDR2 FQGNSA. CDR3 length: 15 residues. Trimming removed 5 bases from V and 1 base from J, with 9 bases in between. The CDR3 loop is CASSPPSSGANVLTF. CDR3 bases: TGTGCCAGCAGCCCCCCGTCGTCTGGGGCCAACGTCCTGACTTTC.

The chain joins TRBV12-3 or TRBV12-4 to TRBJ2-7; 7 nucleotides match TRBD1. V dropped 6 bases and J dropped 0; count of bases not matched to a gene: 8. The CDR3 has 15 amino acids. CDR3 DNA sequence: TGTGCCAGCAGCTTGGGGACAGCCTTCTCCTACGAGCAGTACTTC. Protein product: CASSLGTAFSYEQYF.

The V call is TRBV5-1, the J call TRBJ2-7; TRBD2 aligns across 7 bases. Trimming at V came to 0 bases and at J to 0 bases, leaving 3 bases not matched to a gene. The CDR3 loop spans 15 amino acids. The V gene's germline CDR1 is SGHRS and CDR2 YFSETQ. The CDR3 loop is CASSLVGGGSYEQYF. DNA of the CDR3: TGCGCCAGCAGCTTGGTTGGCGGGGGCTCCTACGAGCAGTACTTC.

The V gene is TRBV20-1, the J gene TRBJ2-1; 8 bases are a match to TRBD2. With 3 bases clipped from V and 4 bases from J, the junction kept 5 bases outside the gene matches. The CDR3 consists of 14 residues. The germline V gene has CDR1 DFQATT and CDR2 SNEGSKA (reference sequence). The CDR3 region is CSARRTSRYNEQFF. Written as DNA, the CDR3 is TGCAGTGCTAGGCGGACTAGCAGATACAATGAGCAGTTCTTC.